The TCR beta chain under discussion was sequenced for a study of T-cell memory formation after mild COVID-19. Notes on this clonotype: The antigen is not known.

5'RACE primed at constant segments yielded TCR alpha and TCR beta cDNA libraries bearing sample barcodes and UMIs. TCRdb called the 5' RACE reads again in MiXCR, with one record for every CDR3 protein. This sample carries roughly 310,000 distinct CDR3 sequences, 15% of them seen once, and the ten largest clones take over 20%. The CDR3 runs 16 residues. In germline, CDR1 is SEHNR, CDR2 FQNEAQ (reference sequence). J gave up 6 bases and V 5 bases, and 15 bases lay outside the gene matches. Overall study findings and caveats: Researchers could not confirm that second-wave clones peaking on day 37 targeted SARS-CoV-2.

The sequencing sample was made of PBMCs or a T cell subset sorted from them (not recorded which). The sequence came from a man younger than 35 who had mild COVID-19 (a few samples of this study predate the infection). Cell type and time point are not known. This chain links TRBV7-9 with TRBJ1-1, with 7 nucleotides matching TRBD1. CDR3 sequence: CASSPRPRTGGAEAFF. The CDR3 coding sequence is TGTGCCAGCAGCCCCCGGCCTCGGACAGGCGGCGCTGAAGCTTTCTTT.